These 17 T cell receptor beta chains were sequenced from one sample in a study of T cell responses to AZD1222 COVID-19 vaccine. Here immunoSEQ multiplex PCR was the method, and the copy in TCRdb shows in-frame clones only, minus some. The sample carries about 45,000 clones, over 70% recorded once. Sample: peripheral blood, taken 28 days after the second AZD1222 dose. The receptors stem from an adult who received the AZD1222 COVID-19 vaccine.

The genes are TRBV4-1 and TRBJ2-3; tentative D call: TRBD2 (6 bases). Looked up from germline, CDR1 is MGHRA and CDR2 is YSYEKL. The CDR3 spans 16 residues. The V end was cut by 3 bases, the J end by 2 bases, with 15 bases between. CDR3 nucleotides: TGCGCCAGCAGCCAGTCACCGGGACTCTCCACAGATACGCAGTATTTT. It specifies CASSQSPGLSTDTQYF.

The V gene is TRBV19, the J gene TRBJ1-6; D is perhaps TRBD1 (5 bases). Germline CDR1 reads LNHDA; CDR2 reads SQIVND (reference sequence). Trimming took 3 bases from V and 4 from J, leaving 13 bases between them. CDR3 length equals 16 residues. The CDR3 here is CASSMMGTQYNSPLHF. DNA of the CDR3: TGTGCCAGTAGTATGATGGGGACGCAGTATAATTCACCCCTCCACTTT. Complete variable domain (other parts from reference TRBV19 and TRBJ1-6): DGGITQSPKYLFRKEGQNVTLSCEQNLNHDAMYWYRQDPGQGLRLIYYSQIVNDFQKGDIAEGYSVSREKKESFPLTVTSAQKNPTAFYLCASSMMGTQYNSPLHFGNGTRLTVT.

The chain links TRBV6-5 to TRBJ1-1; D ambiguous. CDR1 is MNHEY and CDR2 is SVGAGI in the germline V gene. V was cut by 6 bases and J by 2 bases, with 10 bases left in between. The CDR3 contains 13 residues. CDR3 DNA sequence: TGTGCCAGCAGGACCGGAGGTAACACTGAAGCTTTCTTT. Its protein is CASRTGGNTEAFF.

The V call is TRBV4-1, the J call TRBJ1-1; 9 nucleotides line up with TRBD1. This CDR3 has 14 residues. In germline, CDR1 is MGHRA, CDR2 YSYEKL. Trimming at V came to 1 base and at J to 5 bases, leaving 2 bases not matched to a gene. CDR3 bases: TGCGCCAGCAGCCAAGTAGGACAGGGGACTGAAGCTTTCTTT. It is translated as CASSQVGQGTEAFF.

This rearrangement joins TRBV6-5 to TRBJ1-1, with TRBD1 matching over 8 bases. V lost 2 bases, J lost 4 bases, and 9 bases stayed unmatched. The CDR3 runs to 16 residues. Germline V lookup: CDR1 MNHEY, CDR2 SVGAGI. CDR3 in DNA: TGTGCCAGCAGTTACAACTCAGGGGGCTGGGGCACTGAAGCTTTCTTT. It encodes CASSYNSGGWGTEAFF.

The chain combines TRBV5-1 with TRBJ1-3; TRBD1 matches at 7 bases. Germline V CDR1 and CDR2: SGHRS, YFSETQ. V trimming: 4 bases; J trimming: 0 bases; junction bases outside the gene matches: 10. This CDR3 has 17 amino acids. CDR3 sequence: CASSLTGVRTSGNTIYF. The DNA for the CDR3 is TGCGCCAGCAGCCTAACAGGGGTTCGGACCTCTGGAAACACCATATATTTT.

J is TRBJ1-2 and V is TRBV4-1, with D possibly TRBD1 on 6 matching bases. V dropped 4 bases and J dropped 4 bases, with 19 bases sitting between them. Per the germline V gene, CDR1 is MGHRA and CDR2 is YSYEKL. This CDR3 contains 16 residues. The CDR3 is CASSLEVGGAGYGYTF. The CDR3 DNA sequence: TGCGCCAGCAGCCTGGAGGTGGGGGGCGCTGGCTATGGCTACACCTTC.

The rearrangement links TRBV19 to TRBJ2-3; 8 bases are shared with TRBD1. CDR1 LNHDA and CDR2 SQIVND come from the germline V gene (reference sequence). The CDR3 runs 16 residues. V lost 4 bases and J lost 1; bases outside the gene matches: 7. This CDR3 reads CASSTTGGSGTDTQYF. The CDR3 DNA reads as TGTGCCAGTAGTACCACAGGGGGTTCGGGCACAGATACGCAGTATTTT.

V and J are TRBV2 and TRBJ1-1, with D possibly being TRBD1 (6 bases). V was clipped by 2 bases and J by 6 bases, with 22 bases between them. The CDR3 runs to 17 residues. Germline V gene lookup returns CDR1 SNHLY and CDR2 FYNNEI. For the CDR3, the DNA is TGTGCCAGCAGTGAAAAATGGCTCGGGGGGCCGGGCGCTGAAGCTTTCTTT. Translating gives CASSEKWLGGPGAEAFF.

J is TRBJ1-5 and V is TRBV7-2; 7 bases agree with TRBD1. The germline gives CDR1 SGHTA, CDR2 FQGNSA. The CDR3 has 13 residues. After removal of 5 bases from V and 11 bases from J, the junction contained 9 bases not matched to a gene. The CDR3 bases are TGTGCCAGCAGCGTGGGACAGAATAAGGCCCAGCATTTT. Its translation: CASSVGQNKAQHF.

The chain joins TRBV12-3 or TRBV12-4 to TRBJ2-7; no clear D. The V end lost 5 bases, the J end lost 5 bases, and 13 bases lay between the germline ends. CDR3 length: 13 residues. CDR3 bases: TGTGCCAGCAGTCCGCGCCTGTGGGACGAGCAGTACTTC. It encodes CASSPRLWDEQYF.

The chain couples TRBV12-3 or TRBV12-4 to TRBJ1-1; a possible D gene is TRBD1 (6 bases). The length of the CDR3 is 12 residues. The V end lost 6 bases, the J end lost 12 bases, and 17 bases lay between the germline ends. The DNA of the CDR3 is TGTGCCAGCAGCCTAACGGTACAGGGACCTTTCTTT. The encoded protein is CASSLTVQGPFF.

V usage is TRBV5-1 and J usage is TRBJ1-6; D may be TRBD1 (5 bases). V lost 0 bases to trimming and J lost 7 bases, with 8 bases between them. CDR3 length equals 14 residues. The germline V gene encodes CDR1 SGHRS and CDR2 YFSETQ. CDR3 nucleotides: TGCGCCAGCAGCTTGGGAGGGGACAATTCACCCCTCCACTTT. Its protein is CASSLGGDNSPLHF.

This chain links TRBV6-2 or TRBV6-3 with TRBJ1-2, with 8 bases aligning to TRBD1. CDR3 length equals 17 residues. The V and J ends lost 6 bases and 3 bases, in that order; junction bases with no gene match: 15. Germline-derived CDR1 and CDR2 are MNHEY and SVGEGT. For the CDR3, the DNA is TGTGCCAGCAGGCCTTACTTCGCGGACAGGGTATACTATGGCTACACCTTC. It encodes CASRPYFADRVYYGYTF.

The CDR3 sequence is CASSQGFTAFF. In DNA, the CDR3 is TGTGCCAGCAGCCAAGGGTTTACGGCTTTCTTT. V is TRBV14 and J is TRBJ1-1; D remains unclear. CDR1 SGHDN and CDR2 FVKESK come from the germline V gene. V gave up 1 base and J gave up 11 bases, with 8 bases separating them. The CDR3 spans 11 residues.

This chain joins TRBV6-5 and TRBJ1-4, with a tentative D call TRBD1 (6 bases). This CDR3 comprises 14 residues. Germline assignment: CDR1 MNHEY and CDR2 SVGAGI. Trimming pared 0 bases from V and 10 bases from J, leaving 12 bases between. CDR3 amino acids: CASSYSSMTGKLFF. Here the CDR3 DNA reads TGTGCCAGCAGTTACTCGAGCATGACAGGAAAACTGTTTTTT.

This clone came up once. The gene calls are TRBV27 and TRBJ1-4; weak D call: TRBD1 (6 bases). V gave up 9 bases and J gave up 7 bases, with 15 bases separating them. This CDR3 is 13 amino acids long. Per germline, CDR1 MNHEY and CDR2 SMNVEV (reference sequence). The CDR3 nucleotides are TGTGCCAGTACGACAGGAGGGAGTGAAAAACTGTTTTTT. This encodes CASTTGGSEKLFF.